This T cell receptor (beta chain) was identified during a study of T-cell reconstitution after alpha-beta-depleted transplantation in children. Findings and caveats of the study: Expanded graft clones numbering several hundred reportedly gave rise to alpha-beta T cells about two months after transplant.

Library preparation (for TCRbeta) was performed with unique molecular identifiers. TCRdb processed the PCR reads anew with MiXCR; each CDR3 protein has one entry. Among about 440,000 distinct CDR3 sequences listed, approximately 42% were seen once. CDR1 is SNHLY, CDR2 FYNNEI, per germline. Trimming removed 7 bases from V and 3 bases from J, with 16 bases in between. The CDR3 has 15 residues. This clonotype appeared a few times. Its antigen remains unidentified. This TCR was sampled from a girl aged 2-10 years with aplastic anemia, due to receive a stem cell transplant. J is TRBJ2-1 and V is TRBV2; D gene unclear. The specimen was PBMCs, collected before TCRalphabeta/CD19-depleted stem cell transplant. The CDR3 DNA sequence: TGTGCCAGCACAGCCGAGATAGGTTTCTACAATGAGCAGTTCTTC. Encoded protein: CASTAEIGFYNEQFF.